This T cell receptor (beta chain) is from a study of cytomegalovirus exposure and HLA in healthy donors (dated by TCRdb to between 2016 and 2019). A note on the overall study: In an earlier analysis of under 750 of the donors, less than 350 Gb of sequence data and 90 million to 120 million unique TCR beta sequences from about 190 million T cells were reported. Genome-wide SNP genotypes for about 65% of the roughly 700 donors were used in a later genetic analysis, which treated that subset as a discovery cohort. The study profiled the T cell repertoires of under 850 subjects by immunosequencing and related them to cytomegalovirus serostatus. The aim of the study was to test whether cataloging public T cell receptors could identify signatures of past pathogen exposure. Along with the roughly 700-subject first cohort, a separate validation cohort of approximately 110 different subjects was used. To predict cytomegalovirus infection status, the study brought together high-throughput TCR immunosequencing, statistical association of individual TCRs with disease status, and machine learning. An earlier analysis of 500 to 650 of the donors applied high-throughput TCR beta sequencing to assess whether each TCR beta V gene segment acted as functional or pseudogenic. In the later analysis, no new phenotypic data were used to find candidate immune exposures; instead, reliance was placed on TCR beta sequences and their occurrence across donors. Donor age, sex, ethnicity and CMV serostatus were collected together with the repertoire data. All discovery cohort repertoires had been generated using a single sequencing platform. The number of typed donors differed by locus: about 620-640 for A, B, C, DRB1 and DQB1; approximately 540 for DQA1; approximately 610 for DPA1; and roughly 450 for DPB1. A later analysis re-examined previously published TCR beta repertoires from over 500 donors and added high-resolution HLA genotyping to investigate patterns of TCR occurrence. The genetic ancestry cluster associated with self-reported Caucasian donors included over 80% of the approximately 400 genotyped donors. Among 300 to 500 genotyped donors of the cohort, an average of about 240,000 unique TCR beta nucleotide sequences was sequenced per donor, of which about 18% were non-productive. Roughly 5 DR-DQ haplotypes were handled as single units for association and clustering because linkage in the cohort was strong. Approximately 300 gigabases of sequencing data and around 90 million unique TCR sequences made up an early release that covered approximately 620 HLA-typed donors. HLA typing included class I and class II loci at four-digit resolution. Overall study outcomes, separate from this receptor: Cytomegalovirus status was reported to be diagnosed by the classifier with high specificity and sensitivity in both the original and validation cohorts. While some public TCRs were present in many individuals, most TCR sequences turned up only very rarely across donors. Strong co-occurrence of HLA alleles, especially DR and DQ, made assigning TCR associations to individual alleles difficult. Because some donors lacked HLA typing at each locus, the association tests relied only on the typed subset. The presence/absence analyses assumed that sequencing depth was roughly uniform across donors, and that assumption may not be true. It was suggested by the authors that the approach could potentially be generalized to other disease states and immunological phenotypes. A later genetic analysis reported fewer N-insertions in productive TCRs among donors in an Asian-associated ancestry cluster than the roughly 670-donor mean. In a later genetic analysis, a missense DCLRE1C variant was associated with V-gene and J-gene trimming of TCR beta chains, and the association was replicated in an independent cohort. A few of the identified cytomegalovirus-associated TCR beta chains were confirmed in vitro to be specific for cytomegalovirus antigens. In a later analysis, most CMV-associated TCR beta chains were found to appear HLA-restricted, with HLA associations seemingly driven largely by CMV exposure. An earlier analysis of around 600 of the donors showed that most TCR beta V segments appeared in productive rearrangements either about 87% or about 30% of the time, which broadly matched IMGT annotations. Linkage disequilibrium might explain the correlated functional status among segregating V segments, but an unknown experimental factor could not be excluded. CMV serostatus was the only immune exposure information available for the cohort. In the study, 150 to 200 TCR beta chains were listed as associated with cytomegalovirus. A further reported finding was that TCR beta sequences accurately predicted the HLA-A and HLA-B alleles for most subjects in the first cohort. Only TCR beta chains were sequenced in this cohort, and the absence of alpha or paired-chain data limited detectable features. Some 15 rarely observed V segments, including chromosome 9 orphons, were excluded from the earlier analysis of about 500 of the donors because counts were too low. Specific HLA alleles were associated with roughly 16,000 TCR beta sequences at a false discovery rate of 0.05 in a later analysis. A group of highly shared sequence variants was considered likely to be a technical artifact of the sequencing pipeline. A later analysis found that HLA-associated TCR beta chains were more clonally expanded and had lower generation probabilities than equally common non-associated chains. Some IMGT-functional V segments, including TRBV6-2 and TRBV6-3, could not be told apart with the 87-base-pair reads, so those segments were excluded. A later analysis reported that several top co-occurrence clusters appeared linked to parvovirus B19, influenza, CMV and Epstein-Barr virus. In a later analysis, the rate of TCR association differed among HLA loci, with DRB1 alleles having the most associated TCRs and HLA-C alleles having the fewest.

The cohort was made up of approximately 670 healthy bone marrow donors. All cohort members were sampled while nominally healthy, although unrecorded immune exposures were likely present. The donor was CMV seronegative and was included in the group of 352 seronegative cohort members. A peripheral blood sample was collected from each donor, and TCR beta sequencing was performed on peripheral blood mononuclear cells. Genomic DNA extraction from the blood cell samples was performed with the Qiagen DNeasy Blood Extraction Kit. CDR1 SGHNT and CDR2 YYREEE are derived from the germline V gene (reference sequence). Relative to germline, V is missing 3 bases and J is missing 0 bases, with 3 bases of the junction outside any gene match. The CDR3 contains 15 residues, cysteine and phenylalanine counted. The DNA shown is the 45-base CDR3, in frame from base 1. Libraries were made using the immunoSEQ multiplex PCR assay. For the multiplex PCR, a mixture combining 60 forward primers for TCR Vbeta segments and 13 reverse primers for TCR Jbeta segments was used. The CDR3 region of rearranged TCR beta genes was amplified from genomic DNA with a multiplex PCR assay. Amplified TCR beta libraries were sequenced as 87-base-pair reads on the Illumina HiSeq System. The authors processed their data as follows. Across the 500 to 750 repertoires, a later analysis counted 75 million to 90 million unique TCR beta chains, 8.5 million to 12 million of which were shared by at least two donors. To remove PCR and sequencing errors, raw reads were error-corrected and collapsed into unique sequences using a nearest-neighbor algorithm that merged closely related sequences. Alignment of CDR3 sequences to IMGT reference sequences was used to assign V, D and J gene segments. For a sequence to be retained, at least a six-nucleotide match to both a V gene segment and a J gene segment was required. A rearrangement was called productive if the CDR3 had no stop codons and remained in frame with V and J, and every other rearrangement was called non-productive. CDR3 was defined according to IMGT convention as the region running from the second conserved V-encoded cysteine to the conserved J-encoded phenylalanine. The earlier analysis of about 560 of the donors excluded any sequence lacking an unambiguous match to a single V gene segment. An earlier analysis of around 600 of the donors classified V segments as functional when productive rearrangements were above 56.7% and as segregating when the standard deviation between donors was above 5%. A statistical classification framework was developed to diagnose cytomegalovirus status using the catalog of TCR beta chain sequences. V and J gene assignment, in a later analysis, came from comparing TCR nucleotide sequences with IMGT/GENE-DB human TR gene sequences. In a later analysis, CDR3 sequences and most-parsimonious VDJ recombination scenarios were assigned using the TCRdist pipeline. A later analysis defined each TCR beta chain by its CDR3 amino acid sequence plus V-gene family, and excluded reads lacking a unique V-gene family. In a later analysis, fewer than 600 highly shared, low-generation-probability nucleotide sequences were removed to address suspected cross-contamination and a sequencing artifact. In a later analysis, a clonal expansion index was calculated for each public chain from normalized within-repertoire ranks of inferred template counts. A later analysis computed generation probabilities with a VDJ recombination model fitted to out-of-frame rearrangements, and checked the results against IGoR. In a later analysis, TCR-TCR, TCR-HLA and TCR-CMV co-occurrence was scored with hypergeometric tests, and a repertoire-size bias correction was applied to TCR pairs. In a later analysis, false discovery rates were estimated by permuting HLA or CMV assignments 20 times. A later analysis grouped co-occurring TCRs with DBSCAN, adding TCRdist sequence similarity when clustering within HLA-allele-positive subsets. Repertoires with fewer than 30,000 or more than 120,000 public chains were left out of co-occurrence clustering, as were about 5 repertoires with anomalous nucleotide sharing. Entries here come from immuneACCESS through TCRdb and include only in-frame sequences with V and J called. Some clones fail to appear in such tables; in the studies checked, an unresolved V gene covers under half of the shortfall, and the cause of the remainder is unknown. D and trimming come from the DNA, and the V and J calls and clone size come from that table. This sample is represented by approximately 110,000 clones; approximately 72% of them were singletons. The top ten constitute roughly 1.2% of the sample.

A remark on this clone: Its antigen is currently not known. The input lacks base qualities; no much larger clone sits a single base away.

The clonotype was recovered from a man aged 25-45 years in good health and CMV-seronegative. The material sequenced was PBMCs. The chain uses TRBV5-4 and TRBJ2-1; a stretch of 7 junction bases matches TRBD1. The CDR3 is CASSYPGGSYNEQFF. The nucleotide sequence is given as TGTGCCAGCAGCTACCCAGGGGGCTCCTACAATGAGCAGTTCTTC. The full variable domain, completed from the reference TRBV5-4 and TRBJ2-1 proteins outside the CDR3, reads ETGVTQSPTHLIKTRGQQVTLRCSSQSGHNTVSWYQQALGQGPQFIFQYYREEENGRGNFPPRFSGLQFPNYSSELNVNALELDDSALYLCASSYPGGSYNEQFFGPGTRLTVL.